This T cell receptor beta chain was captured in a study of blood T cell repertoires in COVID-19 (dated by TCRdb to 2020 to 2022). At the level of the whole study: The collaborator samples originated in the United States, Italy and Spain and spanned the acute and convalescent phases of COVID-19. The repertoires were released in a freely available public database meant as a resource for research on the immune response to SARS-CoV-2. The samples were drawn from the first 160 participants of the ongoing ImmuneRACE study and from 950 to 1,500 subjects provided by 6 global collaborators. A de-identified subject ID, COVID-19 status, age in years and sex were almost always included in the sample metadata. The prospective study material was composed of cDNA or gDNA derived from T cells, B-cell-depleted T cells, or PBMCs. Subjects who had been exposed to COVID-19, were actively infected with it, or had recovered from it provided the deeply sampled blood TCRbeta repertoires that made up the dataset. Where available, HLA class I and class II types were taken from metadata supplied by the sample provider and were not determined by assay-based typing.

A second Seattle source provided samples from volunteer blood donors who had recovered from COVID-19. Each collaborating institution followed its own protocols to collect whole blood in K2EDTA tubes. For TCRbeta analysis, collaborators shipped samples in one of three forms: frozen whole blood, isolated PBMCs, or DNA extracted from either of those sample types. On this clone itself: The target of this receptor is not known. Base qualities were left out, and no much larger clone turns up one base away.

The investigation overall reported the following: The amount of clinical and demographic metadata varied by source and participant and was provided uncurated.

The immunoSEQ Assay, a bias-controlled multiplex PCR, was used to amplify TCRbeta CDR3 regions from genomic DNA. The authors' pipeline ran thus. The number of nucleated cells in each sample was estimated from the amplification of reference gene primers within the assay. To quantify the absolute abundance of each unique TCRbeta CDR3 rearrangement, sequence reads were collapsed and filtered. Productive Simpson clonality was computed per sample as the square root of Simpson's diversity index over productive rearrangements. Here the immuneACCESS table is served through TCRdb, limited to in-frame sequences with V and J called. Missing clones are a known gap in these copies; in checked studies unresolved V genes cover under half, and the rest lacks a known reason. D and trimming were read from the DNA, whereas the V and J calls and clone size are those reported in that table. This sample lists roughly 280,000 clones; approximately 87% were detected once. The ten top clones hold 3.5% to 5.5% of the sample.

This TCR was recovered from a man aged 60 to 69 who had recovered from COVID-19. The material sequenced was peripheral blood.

In nucleotide form, the sequence is TGTGCCAGTAGTCTGACCCAAGGGGCCTCTAATGAAAAACTGTTTTTT. Its coded protein is CASSLTQGASNEKLFF. The chain is assembled from TRBV19 and TRBJ1-4; perhaps TRBD1 is the D gene, with 5 bases matching. Reading from cysteine to phenylalanine, the CDR3 counts 16 amino acids. The sequence is cut down to CDR3 DNA, 48 bases in frame from base 1. Per the germline V gene (reference sequence), LNHDA is the CDR1 and SQIVND is the CDR2. Trimming removed 5 bases from V and 3 bases from J, leaving 16 bases between the germline ends.